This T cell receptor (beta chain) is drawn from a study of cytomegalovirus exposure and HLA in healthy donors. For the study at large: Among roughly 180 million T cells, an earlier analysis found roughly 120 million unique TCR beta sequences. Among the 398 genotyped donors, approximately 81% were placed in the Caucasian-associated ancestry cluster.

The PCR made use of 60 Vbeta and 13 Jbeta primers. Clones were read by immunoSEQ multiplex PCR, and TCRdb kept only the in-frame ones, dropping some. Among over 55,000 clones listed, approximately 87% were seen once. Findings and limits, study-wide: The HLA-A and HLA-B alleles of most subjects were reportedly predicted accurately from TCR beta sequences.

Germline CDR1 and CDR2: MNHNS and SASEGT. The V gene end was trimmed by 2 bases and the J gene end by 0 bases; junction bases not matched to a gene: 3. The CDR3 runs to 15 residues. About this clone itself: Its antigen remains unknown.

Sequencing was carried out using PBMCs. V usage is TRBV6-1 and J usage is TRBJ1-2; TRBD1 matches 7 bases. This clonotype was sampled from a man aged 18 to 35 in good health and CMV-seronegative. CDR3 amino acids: CASSEPGQANYGYTF. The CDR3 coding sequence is TGTGCCAGCAGTGAACCCGGACAGGCTAACTATGGCTACACCTTC.